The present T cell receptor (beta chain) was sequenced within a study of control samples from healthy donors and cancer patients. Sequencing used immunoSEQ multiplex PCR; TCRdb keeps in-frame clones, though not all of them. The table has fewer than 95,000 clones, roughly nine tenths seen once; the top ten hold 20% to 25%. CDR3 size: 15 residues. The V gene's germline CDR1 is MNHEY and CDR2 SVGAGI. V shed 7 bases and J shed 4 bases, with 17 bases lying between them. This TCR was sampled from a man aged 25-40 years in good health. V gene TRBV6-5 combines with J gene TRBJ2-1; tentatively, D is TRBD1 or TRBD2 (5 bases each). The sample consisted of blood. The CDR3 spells CASTTTRGVYNEQFF. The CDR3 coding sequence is TGTGCCAGCACTACTACGCGAGGGGTGTACAATGAGCAGTTCTTC.